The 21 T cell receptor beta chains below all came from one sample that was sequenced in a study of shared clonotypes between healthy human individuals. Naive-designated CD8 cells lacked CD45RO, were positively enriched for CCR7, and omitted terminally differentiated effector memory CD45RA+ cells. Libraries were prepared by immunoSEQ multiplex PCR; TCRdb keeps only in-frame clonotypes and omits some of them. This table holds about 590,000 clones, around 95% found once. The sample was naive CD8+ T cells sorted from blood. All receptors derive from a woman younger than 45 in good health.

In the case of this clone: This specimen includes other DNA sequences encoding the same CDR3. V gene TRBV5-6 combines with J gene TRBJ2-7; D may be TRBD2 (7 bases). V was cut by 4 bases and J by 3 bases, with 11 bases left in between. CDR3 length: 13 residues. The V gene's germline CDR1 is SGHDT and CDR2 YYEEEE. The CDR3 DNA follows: TGTGCCAGCAGCCCGGGGGGCTTCTACGAGCAGTACTTC. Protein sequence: CASSPGGFYEQYF. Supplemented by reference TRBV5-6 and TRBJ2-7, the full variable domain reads DAGVTQSPTHLIKTRGQQVTLRCSPKSGHDTVSWYQQALGQGPQFIFQYYEEEERQRGNFPDRFSGHQFPNYSSELNVNALLLGDSALYLCASSPGGFYEQYFGPGTRLTVT.

The CDR3 protein is CASSRSGDSTDTQYF. The CDR3 nucleotides read TGTGCCAGCAGCCGTAGCGGGGATAGCACAGATACGCAGTATTTT. The rearrangement links TRBV4-2 to TRBJ2-3, with 8 positions matching TRBD2. Germline V CDR1 and CDR2: LGHNA, YNFKEQ. The CDR3 has 15 residues. After removal of 4 bases from V and 0 bases from J, the junction contained 3 bases not matched to a gene.

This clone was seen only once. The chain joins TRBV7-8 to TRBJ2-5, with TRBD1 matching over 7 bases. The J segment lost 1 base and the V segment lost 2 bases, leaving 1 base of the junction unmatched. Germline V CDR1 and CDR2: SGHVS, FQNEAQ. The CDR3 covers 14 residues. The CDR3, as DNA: TGTGCCAGCAGCTTACCAGGGGGCCAAGAGACCCAGTACTTC. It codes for CASSLPGGQETQYF. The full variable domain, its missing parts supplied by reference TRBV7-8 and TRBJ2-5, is GAGVSQSPRYKVAKRGQDVALRCDPISGHVSLFWYQQALGQGPEFLTYFQNEAQLDKSGLPSDRFFAERPEGSVSTLKIQRTQQEDSAVYLCASSLPGGQETQYFGPGTRLLVL.

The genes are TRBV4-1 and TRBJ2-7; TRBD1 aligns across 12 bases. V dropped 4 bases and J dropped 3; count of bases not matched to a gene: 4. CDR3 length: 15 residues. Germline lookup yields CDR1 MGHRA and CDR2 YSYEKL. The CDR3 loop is CASSPGTGGVYEQYF. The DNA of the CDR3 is TGCGCCAGCAGCCCCGGGACAGGGGGCGTCTACGAGCAGTACTTC.

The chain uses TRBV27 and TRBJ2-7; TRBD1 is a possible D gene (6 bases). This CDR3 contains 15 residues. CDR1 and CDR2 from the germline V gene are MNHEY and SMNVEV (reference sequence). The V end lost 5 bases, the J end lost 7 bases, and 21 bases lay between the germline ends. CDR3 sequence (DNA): TGTGCCAGCAGTCTGGTAGGGGACATCCCCTTGGAGCAGTACTTC. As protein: CASSLVGDIPLEQYF.

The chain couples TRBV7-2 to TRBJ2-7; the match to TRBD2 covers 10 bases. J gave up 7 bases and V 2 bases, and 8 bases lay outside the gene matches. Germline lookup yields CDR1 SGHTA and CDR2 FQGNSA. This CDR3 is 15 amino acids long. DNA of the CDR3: TGTGCCAGCAGCTTAATTGCGGGAGCGGGGGGGGAGCAGTACTTC. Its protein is CASSLIAGAGGEQYF.

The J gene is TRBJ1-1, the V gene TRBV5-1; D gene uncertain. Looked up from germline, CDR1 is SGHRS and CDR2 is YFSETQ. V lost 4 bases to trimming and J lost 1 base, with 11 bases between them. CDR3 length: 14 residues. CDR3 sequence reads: CASSTWMENTEAFF. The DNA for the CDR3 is TGCGCCAGCAGCACCTGGATGGAGAACACTGAAGCTTTCTTT.

The CDR3 sequence is CASSLLPPSGTTYEQYF. The DNA for the CDR3 is TGTGCCAGCAGCCTACTACCTCCTAGCGGGACGACCTACGAGCAGTACTTC. The chain employs TRBV7-9 and TRBJ2-7; 9 nucleotides align to TRBD2. CDR1 is SEHNR, CDR2 FQNEAQ, per germline (reference sequence). The junction had 13 bases not matched to a gene; V was cut back by 5 bases and J by 2 bases. The CDR3 loop spans 17 amino acids.

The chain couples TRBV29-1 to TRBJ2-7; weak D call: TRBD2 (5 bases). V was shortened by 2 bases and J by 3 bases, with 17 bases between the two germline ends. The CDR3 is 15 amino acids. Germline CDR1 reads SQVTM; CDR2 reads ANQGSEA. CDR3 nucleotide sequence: TGCAGCGTTGAAAGTTACGGGGAGATTGGCTACGAGCAGTACTTC. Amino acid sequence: CSVESYGEIGYEQYF.

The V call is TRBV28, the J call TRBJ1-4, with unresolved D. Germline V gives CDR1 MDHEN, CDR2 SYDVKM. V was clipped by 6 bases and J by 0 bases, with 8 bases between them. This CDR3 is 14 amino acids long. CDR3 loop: CASSLIPTNEKLFF. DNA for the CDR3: TGTGCCAGCAGCCTCATCCCAACTAATGAAAAACTGTTTTTT.

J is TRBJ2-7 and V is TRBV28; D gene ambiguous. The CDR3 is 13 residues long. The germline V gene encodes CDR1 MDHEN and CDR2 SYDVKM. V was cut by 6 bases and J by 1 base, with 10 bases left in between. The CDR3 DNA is TGTGCCAGCAGCCCCCGGGCATCCTACGAGCAGTACTTC. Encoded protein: CASSPRASYEQYF.

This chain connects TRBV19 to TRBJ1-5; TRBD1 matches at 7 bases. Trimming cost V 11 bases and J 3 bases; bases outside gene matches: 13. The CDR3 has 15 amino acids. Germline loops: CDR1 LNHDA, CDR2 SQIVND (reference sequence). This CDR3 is CASRIGTDYNQPQHF. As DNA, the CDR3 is TGTGCCTCTAGAATAGGGACAGATTACAATCAGCCCCAGCATTTT. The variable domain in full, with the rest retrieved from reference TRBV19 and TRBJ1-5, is DGGITQSPKYLFRKEGQNVTLSCEQNLNHDAMYWYRQDPGQGLRLIYYSQIVNDFQKGDIAEGYSVSREKKESFPLTVTSAQKNPTAFYLCASRIGTDYNQPQHFGDGTRLSIL.

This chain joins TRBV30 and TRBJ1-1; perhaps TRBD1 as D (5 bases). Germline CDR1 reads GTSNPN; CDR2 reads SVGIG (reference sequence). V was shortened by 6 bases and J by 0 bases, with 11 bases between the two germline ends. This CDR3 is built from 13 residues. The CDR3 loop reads CACLTVMNTEAFF. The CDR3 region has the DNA TGTGCCTGCCTGACAGTGATGAACACTGAAGCTTTCTTT.

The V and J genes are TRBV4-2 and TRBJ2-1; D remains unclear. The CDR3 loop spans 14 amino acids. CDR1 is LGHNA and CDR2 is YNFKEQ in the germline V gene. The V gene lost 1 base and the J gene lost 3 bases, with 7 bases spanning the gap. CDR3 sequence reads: CASSQGLDYNEQFF. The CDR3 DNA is TGTGCCAGCAGCCAAGGTTTAGACTACAATGAGCAGTTCTTC.

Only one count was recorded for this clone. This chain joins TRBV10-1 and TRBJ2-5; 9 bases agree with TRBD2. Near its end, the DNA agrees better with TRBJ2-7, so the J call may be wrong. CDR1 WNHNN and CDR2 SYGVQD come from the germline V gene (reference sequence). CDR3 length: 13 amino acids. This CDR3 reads CASGSSSSYEQYF. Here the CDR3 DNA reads TGCGCTAGCGGGAGTTCCAGCTCCTACGAGCAGTACTTC.

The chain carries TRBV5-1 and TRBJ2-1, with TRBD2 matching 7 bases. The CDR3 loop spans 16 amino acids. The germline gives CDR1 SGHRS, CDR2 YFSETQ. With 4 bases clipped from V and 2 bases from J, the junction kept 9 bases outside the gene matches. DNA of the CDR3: TGCGCCAGCAGCATTACTTTGACTAGCCCCTACAATGAGCAGTTCTTC. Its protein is CASSITLTSPYNEQFF.

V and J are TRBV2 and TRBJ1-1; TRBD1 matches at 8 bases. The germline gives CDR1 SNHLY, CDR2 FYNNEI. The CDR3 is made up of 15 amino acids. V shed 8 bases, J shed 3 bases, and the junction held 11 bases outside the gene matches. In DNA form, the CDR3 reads TGTGCCAGCTTTGGTGGCGGGACAGGAGACACTGAAGCTTTCTTT. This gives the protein CASFGGGTGDTEAFF.

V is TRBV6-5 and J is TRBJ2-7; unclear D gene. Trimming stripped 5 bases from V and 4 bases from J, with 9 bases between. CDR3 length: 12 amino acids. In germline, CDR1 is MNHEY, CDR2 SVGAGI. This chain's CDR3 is CASSPSPYEQYF. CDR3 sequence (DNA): TGTGCCAGCAGTCCCAGCCCATACGAGCAGTACTTC.

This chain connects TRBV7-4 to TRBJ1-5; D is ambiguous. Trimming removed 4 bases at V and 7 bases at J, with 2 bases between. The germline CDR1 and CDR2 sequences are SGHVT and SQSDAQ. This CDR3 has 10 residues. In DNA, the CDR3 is TGTGCCAGCAGCTCACAGCCCCAGCATTTT. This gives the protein CASSSQPQHF. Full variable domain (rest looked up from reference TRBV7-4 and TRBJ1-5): GAGVSQSPRYKVAKRGRDVALRCDSISGHVTLYWYRQTLGQGSEVLTYSQSDAQRDKSGRPSGRFSAERPERSVSTLKIQRTEQGDSAVYLCASSSQPQHFGDGTRLSIL.

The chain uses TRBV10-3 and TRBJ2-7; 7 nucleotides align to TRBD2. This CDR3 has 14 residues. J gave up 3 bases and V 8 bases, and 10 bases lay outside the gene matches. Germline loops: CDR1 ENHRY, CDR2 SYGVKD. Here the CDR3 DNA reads TGTGCCATCGGGGGGGAGTTATCAGACTACGAGCAGTACTTC. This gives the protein CAIGGELSDYEQYF.

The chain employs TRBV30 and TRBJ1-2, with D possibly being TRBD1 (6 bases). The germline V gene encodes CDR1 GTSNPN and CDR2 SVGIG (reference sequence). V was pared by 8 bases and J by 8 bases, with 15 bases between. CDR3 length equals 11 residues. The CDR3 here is CAREGGYGYTF. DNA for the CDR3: TGTGCCAGGGAGGGGGGATACGGCTACACCTTC.